This T cell receptor (beta chain) was found in a study of blood T cells in healthy people across ages. Study-wide results and caveats: The unsorted PBMCs prevented any conclusive comparison of naive versus antigen-experienced cells.

A remark on this clonotype: Its antigen is as yet unknown.

Using a J-beta primer mix together with a sample-barcoded 5' primer, a second PCR was run for roughly 7 to 12 cycles. Every individual sample yielded 2.5 million or more paired-end reads (each containing CDR3). MiXCR, run by TCRdb on the 5' RACE reads, gives a single entry per CDR3 protein. The sample yields about 780,000 distinct CDR3 sequences, 46% seen once. This CDR3 is built from 14 residues. CDR1 KGHDR and CDR2 SFDVKD come from the germline V gene. V was pared by 5 bases and J by 1 base, with 9 bases between. The chain uses TRBV24-1 and TRBJ2-3, with unresolved D. This TCR derives from a man older than 75 in good health. The sample taken for sequencing was blood. The CDR3 bases are TGTGCCACCAGTGGCCCTGGGGGCACAGATACGCAGTATTTT. Translating it yields CATSGPGGTDTQYF.